The source of this T cell receptor beta chain is a study of blood T cell repertoires in COVID-19. As for the study in general: The United States, Italy and Spain supplied acute and convalescent COVID-19 samples.

Exposed volunteers were people who met a COVID-19 case within 2 weeks before study entry. Germline V CDR1 and CDR2: SNHLY, FYNNEI. CDR3 size: 13 residues. The V and J ends lost 6 bases and 2 bases respectively, with 10 bases between them. In the authors' methods: Counts of nucleated cells, estimated from reference gene primer amplification, were obtained. Assay: immunoSEQ multiplex PCR; the TCRdb copy retains only in-frame clones and omits some. That table gives V, J and clone size, and the DNA gave D and trimming. The sample yields fewer than 350,000 clones, about 85% seen once. The TCR sequence derives from a woman in her twenties or thirties who had been exposed to COVID-19. The sequenced sample consisted of PBMCs or T cells enriched from blood (not recorded which). The chain combines TRBV2 with TRBJ1-2; the D is unclear. The CDR3 DNA follows: TGTGCCAGCAGCAAAACAATAAACTATGGCTACACCTTC. This translates into CASSKTINYGYTF.